The 16 T cell receptor beta chains given below trace back to one sample, sequenced in a study of Graves' ophthalmopathy and Graves' hyperthyroidism. For repertoire sequencing, the TCR beta CDR3 regions were amplified from RNA transcripts. After a first-round RT-PCR with HTBI primers, a second-round multiplex PCR was run. Each CDR3 protein is one row after TCRdb ran MiXCR on the multiplex PCR reads. Here the sample spans about 740,000 distinct CDR3 sequences, 40% being singletons. Material: peripheral blood. The receptors were gathered from an adult man with Graves' ophthalmopathy.

V gene TRBV24-1 combines with J gene TRBJ1-5; 10 bases map to TRBD1. The CDR3 runs 17 residues. Per germline, CDR1 KGHDR and CDR2 SFDVKD. J was trimmed by 3 bases and V by 4 bases; bases with no gene match: 8. The CDR3 DNA sequence: TGTGCCACCAGTGACCCAGGGACAGGGGTGATCAATCAGCCCCAGCATTTT. It encodes CATSDPGTGVINQPQHF.

This clonotype occurred many times. The rearrangement uses TRBV25-1 and TRBJ1-6; no definite D call. Germline CDR1 reads MGHDK; CDR2 reads SYGVNS. This CDR3 has 13 residues. V was shortened by 6 bases and J by 2 bases, with 5 bases between the two germline ends. The CDR3 DNA reads TGTGCCAGCAGACTAGCCTATAATTCACCCCTCCACTTT. It is translated as CASRLAYNSPLHF. Based on the CDR3 plus reference TRBV25-1 and TRBJ1-6, the full variable domain is EADIYQTPRYLVIGTGKKITLECSQTMGHDKMYWYQQDPGMELHLIHYSYGVNSTEKGDLSSESTVSRIRTEHFPLTLESARPSHTSQYLCASRLAYNSPLHFGNGTRLTVT.

This clonotype was counted many times. The rearrangement uses TRBV7-2 and TRBJ1-6, with D possibly matching TRBD1 (5 bases). Germline lookup yields CDR1 SGHTA and CDR2 FQGNSA. Trimming removed 1 base at V and 6 bases at J, with 10 bases between. This CDR3 spans 15 amino acids. The CDR3 region is CASSLGGVGNSPLHF. In nucleotides, the CDR3 is TGTGCCAGCAGCTTAGGGGGCGTTGGTAATTCACCCCTCCACTTT.

The rearrangement uses TRBV7-9 and TRBJ2-5; 9 nucleotides agree with TRBD1. Germline CDR1 and CDR2: SEHNR and FQNEAQ (reference sequence). Trimming cost V 9 bases and J 6 bases; bases outside gene matches: 20. This CDR3 is 17 amino acids long. CDR3 residues: CASSIDPQDRGLQTQYF. CDR3 DNA: TGTGCCAGTAGTATAGATCCCCAGGACAGGGGCTTGCAGACCCAGTACTTC. The entire variable domain, with the rest obtained from reference TRBV7-9 and TRBJ2-5, is as follows: DTGVSQNPRHKITKRGQNVTFRCDPISEHNRLYWYRQTLGQGPEFLTYFQNEAQLEKSRLLSDRFSAERPKGSFSTLEIQRTEQGDSAMYLCASSIDPQDRGLQTQYFGPGTRLLVL.

The V gene is TRBV7-2, the J gene TRBJ1-2; TRBD1 matches 9 bases. The CDR3 covers 14 residues. The V segment lost 5 bases and the J segment 8 bases; nucleotides outside the gene matches: 9. Germline CDR1 reads SGHTA; CDR2 reads FQGNSA. The CDR3 coding sequence is TGTGCCAGCAGCCAGACACAGGGGGCTGGAGGCTACACCTTC. This translates into CASSQTQGAGGYTF.

The sample holds one count of this clonotype. It may be a read error: a sequence one base away is much more abundant. The chain employs TRBV7-9 and TRBJ2-7; 10 bases fit TRBD2. CDR3 length: 14 amino acids. Germline CDR1 and CDR2: SEHNR and FQNEAQ (reference sequence). This chain's CDR3 is CASSPGTSAYQQYF. The CDR3 nucleotides are TGTGCCAGCAGCCCCGGGACTAGCGCCTACCAGCAGTACTTC.

The V call is TRBV7-6, the J call TRBJ2-2; the D gene could be TRBD1 or TRBD2 (5 bases each). Germline V gives CDR1 SGHVS, CDR2 FNYEAQ. CDR3 size: 14 residues. V gave up 6 bases and J gave up 5 bases, with 13 bases separating them. The CDR3 region is CASRPGAQTGELFF. The CDR3 nucleotides are TGTGCCAGCAGACCCGGGGCTCAAACCGGGGAGCTGTTTTTT.

The chain is built from TRBV7-2 and TRBJ2-7, with D perhaps matching TRBD1 (5 bases). The ends were cut back, 0 bases at V and 8 bases at J, with 8 bases in the middle. This CDR3 comprises 12 residues. CDR1 and CDR2 from the germline V gene are SGHTA and FQGNSA. CDR3 sequence: CASSLAGQKQYF. CDR3 bases: TGTGCCAGCAGCTTAGCGGGGCAGAAGCAGTACTTC.

This clonotype has just a few counts. A read error may account for a junction end that differs from germline. The rearrangement links TRBV10-3 to TRBJ1-2; tentatively, D is TRBD1 (5 bases). CDR3 length equals 15 residues. Per germline, CDR1 ENHRY and CDR2 SYGVKD. Here the CDR3 reads CASSPDSTLNYGYTF. The CDR3 DNA reads TGTGCCAGCAGTCCCGACAGTACACTTAACTATGGCTACACCTTC.

CDR3 bases: TGCAGTGCTAGGAGACAGGGCGGTTCACCCCTCCACTTT. It is translated as CSARRQGGSPLHF. This chain joins TRBV20-1 and TRBJ1-6; 7 nucleotides agree with TRBD1. The germline V gene encodes CDR1 DFQATT and CDR2 SNEGSKA (reference sequence). The ends lost 3 bases at V and 9 bases at J; junction bases unmatched: 5. This CDR3 comprises 13 residues.

This clonotype was observed a single time. The CDR3 DNA follows: TGTGCCATCAGTGGGACAGGGGGCGAGCGGGAGCTGTTTTTT. It translates to CAISGTGGERELFF. The rearrangement joins TRBV10-3 to TRBJ2-2; 11 nucleotides line up with TRBD1. The V segment lost 4 bases and the J segment 9 bases; nucleotides outside the gene matches: 4. This CDR3 comprises 14 residues. The germline V gene has CDR1 ENHRY and CDR2 SYGVKD.

The chain joins TRBV11-2 to TRBJ1-1; 11 nucleotides agree with TRBD1. The ends lost 5 bases at V and 4 bases at J; junction bases unmatched: 6. The CDR3 is 15 residues long. Germline values: CDR1 SGHAT, CDR2 FQNNGV. CDR3 residues: CASSPGQGAATEAFF. CDR3 DNA sequence: TGTGCCAGCAGCCCCGGACAGGGGGCTGCCACTGAAGCTTTCTTT.

This clonotype was found a few times. At one boundary the junction diverges from the germline segment, which might be a read error. The chain combines TRBV10-3 with TRBJ1-6; 7 bases fit TRBD1. The CDR3 length is 16 residues. Germline V lookup: CDR1 ENHRY, CDR2 SYGVKD. The CDR3 bases are TGTGCCAGCAGTGCCCGGGACAGCCCTTCAAATTCACCCCTCCACTTT. Encoded protein: CASSARDSPSNSPLHF.

The chain employs TRBV6-6 and TRBJ1-1, with no clear D. This CDR3 is 14 amino acids long. V lost 6 bases to trimming and J lost 1 base, with 12 bases between them. CDR1 and CDR2 from the germline V gene are MNHNY and SVGAGI (reference sequence). Here the CDR3 reads CASSLLVQNTEAFF. In DNA, the CDR3 is TGTGCCAGCAGCTTACTCGTACAGAACACTGAAGCTTTCTTT.

A few counts support this clonotype. One junction end disagrees with the germline gene, perhaps due to a read error. This sequence joins TRBV10-3 and TRBJ1-5; tentatively, D is TRBD1 (5 bases). CDR3 length: 16 residues. Germline CDR1 reads ENHRY; CDR2 reads SYGVKD. The CDR3 region is CASSYLGGDSNQPQHF. DNA for the CDR3: TGTGCCAGCAGTTACCTTGGGGGGGATAGCAATCAGCCCCAGCATTTT.

This clonotype came up many times. The rearrangement uses TRBV25-1 and TRBJ1-6; no clear D gene. The CDR3 is made up of 12 amino acids. V dropped 5 bases and J dropped 10 bases, with 9 bases sitting between them. Germline V gene lookup returns CDR1 MGHDK and CDR2 SYGVNS. The CDR3 reads CASSLDRSPLHF. The CDR3 DNA sequence: TGTGCCAGCAGTTTAGACCGCTCACCCCTCCACTTT. Full variable domain (missing parts from reference TRBV25-1 and TRBJ1-6): EADIYQTPRYLVIGTGKKITLECSQTMGHDKMYWYQQDPGMELHLIHYSYGVNSTEKGDLSSESTVSRIRTEHFPLTLESARPSHTSQYLCASSLDRSPLHFGNGTRLTVT.